Listed below are T cell receptor beta chains from one sample, sequenced in a study of CXCR3-negative and CXCR3-positive naive CD8 T cells. TCRdb reworked the 5' RACE reads into one entry per CDR3 protein, no DNA. This sample's table has more than 80,000 distinct CDR3 sequences. Sequencing input: naive CXCR3+ CD8+ T cells from blood. These receptors were taken from a human donor in good health. Some clones in this sample may be carry-over from other donors' samples. The CDR3 runs from the conserved cysteine through the conserved F or W.

J gene,V gene,CDR3 protein
TRBJ2-2,TRBV21-1,CASSDRGGNTGELFF
TRBJ2-3,TRBV5-1,CASLGWEDTQYF
TRBJ2-4,TRBV7-9,CASSGQGAAKNIQYF
TRBJ1-4,TRBV29-1,CSAEGGYNEKLFF
TRBJ2-2,TRBV29-1,CSVEDLGDTGELFF
TRBJ1-2,TRBV29-1,CSVEDRERGLNYGYTF
TRBJ2-7,TRBV29-1,CSVLADPYEQYF
TRBJ2-1,TRBV7-2,CASSPDRNEQFF
TRBJ1-5,TRBV15,CATSSEGAGQPQHF
TRBJ2-5,TRBV6-5,CASSYSFPALAEWETQYF
TRBJ1-5,TRBV4-1,CASSLRSEFGNQPQHF
TRBJ2-3,TRBV3-1,CASSQDGVRPYSADTQYF
TRBJ2-3,TRBV28,CASSLVPWAQYF
TRBJ2-1,TRBV11-3,CASSSRYTNEQFF
TRBJ2-7,TRBV7-6,CASSLGAGGSYEQYF
TRBJ2-7,TRBV5-6,CASSDGITYEQYF
TRBJ2-2,TRBV5-5,CASRRGQSDTGELFF
TRBJ2-7,TRBV6-5,CASSLGQMAYEQYF
TRBJ2-1,TRBV20-1,CSAPLLSGVGNEQFF
TRBJ2-3,TRBV7-3,CASSHAGHTQYF
TRBJ2-1,TRBV30,CAWSDSLNEQFF
TRBJ2-7,TRBV2,CASSETGYEQYF
TRBJ2-7,TRBV4-3,CASSQGAQGSYEQYF